Listed below are T cell receptor beta chains from one sample, sequenced in a study of tumor and adjacent non-tumor tissue in lung cancer. TCRdb fed the multiplex PCR reads into MiXCR, producing one record per CDR3 protein. The top ten clones hold 20% to 25% of a sample with 120,000 or so distinct CDR3 sequences, over 75% of them seen once. Material: lung tumor tissue. The receptors shown here come from a man between 65 and 85 years old with non-small cell lung cancer. Each CDR3 is given without its conserved first and last residue. Each record gives: V gene, CDR3 protein.

V gene: TRBV29-1
CDR3 protein: SFLTYSNQLQH

V gene: TRBV28
CDR3 protein: ASNLGQTYGYT

V gene: TRBV11-3
CDR3 protein: ACSLDPKGDRGEQF

V gene: TRBV28
CDR3 protein: ASSFNVYHAAETQY

V gene: TRBV27
CDR3 protein: ASRSRDSTYNEQF

V gene: TRBV20-1
CDR3 protein: SSRESGREAGELF

V gene: TRBV29-1
CDR3 protein: SLLPYAIGGDTDTQY

V gene: TRBV29-1
CDR3 protein: SGLIERGNTEAF

V gene: TRBV20-1
CDR3 protein: SAREGRDNSPLH

V gene: TRBV20-1
CDR3 protein: IAFTSGGGETQY

V gene: TRBV7-2
CDR3 protein: ASSPYRAYGYT

V gene: TRBV10-3
CDR3 protein: AVATRASYTGELF

V gene: TRBV12-3/TRBV12-4
CDR3 protein: ANSLLREGDEQF

V gene: TRBV5-6
CDR3 protein: ASSLPGQGINTEAF

V gene: TRBV6-2/TRBV6-3
CDR3 protein: ASTYRAPQTDTKY

V gene: TRBV4-1
CDR3 protein: ASSQPSLALNTEAF

V gene: TRBV6-1
CDR3 protein: VSSVDREHNQPQH

V gene: TRBV5-1
CDR3 protein: TSAEGDSHY

V gene: TRBV11-2
CDR3 protein: ASSISPEISGTKY

V gene: TRBV12-3/TRBV12-4
CDR3 protein: ASSFWGLSEGKNTGELF

V gene: TRBV6-5
CDR3 protein: ASGYDKGNQPQH

V gene: TRBV4-3
CDR3 protein: ASSQDLAGGPYTQY

V gene: TRBV11-2
CDR3 protein: ASSPGNEQI

V gene: TRBV4-1
CDR3 protein: ASSQAVGAGVGDEQY

V gene: TRBV7-9
CDR3 protein: ASSQRVNTEAI

V gene: TRBV4-1
CDR3 protein: TSSQQSQGITFEQY

V gene: TRBV6-5
CDR3 protein: VSTREMRDSVYGYT

V gene: TRBV29-1
CDR3 protein: SLLDMGRDTEAI

V gene: TRBV5-1
CDR3 protein: ASSLDMTLVGYT

V gene: TRBV6-6
CDR3 protein: ASSSQGSREQF

V gene: TRBV12-3/TRBV12-4
CDR3 protein: ASSPRGGTKAF

V gene: TRBV6-5
CDR3 protein: ASSYSKVQSDTLY

V gene: TRBV6-2/TRBV6-3
CDR3 protein: ANSYVVDEQF

V gene: TRBV7-9
CDR3 protein: ASSLLARTPSSYEQY

V gene: TRBV5-1
CDR3 protein: ASNLILGDTQY

V gene: TRBV14
CDR3 protein: SRGTGAPTSYEQY

V gene: TRBV11-3
CDR3 protein: ASSWEGLANEQF

V gene: TRBV5-6
CDR3 protein: VSSLDRGETYNEQF

V gene: TRBV11-3
CDR3 protein: VGSFRDRTRNTEAF

V gene: TRBV11-2
CDR3 protein: ASSFGGRTEAF

V gene: TRBV29-1
CDR3 protein: SVDRASDTDTQY

V gene: TRBV18
CDR3 protein: ASFRLAGGPPLELF

V gene: TRBV28
CDR3 protein: ASIPSTINKNIQY

V gene: TRBV10-3
CDR3 protein: AINGGLGDYGYT